A selection of T cell receptor beta chains follows, all from one sample in a study of radiotherapy plus CTLA-4 blockade in lung cancer. Assay used: immunoSEQ multiplex PCR; TCRdb lists only in-frame clones, some missing. The sample includes 53,000 or so clones, around 69% of them seen just once. Specimen: peripheral blood, collected from a patient treated with radiotherapy plus ipilimumab. Receptors were obtained from a human donor with non-small cell lung cancer who had stable disease on radiotherapy plus ipilimumab. Each CDR3 is given without its conserved first and last residue. The order of the fields is V gene, CDR3 protein.

V: TRBV5-4
CDR3: ASSLILGEQF

V: TRBV18
CDR3: ASSPSWGTEAF

V: TRBV28
CDR3: ASSSGQYFNSPLH

V: TRBV7-2
CDR3: ASSLARSASGNYEQY

V: TRBV13
CDR3: ASSSGRGSNQPQH

V: TRBV30
CDR3: AWSGGTGGPGETEAF

V: TRBV27
CDR3: ASSPYPPGQGRNQPQH

V: TRBV7-8
CDR3: ASSWRSQGAENSPLH

V: TRBV6-5
CDR3: ASSSLANEKLF

V: TRBV19
CDR3: ASRVQGNSNQPQH

V: TRBV14
CDR3: ASSRTGFEPQH

V: TRBV7-6
CDR3: ASSGGSNQPQH

V: TRBV18
CDR3: ASSPEWSFRGGDTEAF

V: TRBV6-1
CDR3: ASSSDGGAGQTQY

V: TRBV27
CDR3: ASSPGGSYNSPLH

V: TRBV28
CDR3: ASRWGRNQPQH

V: TRBV5-1
CDR3: ASSLPGPTGELF